Below are 16 T cell receptor beta chains sequenced from a single sample in a study of blood T cell repertoires in COVID-19. The method was immunoSEQ multiplex PCR; TCRdb's version includes in-frame clones alone and lacks a portion of them. The data show 350,000 to 550,000 clones, around 88% seen once. Sample: peripheral blood. These receptors came from a woman younger than 45 with acute or convalescent COVID-19.

In its sample, this clone was seen a few times. The V gene is TRBV6-5, the J gene TRBJ2-7; 9 nucleotides agree with TRBD2. V gave up 0 bases and J gave up 2 bases; unmatched junction bases: 2. Per the germline V gene, CDR1 is MNHEY and CDR2 is SVGAGI. CDR3 length: 15 amino acids. CDR3 region: CASSYSPSGAYEQYF. CDR3 bases: TGTGCCAGCAGTTACTCCCCTAGCGGGGCCTACGAGCAGTACTTC.

This clone showed up just once. This chain joins TRBV5-1 and TRBJ1-5, with 10 bases fitting TRBD1. The germline V gene has CDR1 SGHRS and CDR2 YFSETQ. Trimming removed 4 bases from V and 7 bases from J; junction bases left unmatched: 8. The CDR3 totals 15 residues. The CDR3: CASSPRTGGGQPQHF. The CDR3 DNA is TGCGCCAGCAGCCCGCGGACAGGGGGGGGCCAGCCCCAGCATTTT.

The chain recombines TRBV6-1 with TRBJ2-5; D might be TRBD1 (6 bases). The CDR3 consists of 14 residues. The V gene lost 2 bases and the J gene lost 2 bases, with 9 bases spanning the gap. Germline values: CDR1 MNHNS, CDR2 SASEGT. The DNA for the CDR3 is TGTGCCAGCAGTGAACCTAGGGGGCAAGAGACCCAGTACTTC. Protein: CASSEPRGQETQYF.

A single count supports this clone. CDR3 in DNA: TGTGCCAGCAGCGTAGGGCAGGCTGGCTATGGCTACACCTTC. This codes for CASSVGQAGYGYTF. J is TRBJ1-2 and V is TRBV9; D is ambiguous. Germline CDR1 SGDLS, CDR2 YYNGEE. Trimming shortened V by 0 bases and J by 4 bases, and 10 bases separated the two germline ends. The CDR3 has 14 residues.

This rearrangement joins TRBV11-2 to TRBJ2-3, with D maybe TRBD2 (6 bases). Germline loops: CDR1 SGHAT, CDR2 FQNNGV. Trimming shortened V by 4 bases and J by 1 base, and 6 bases separated the two germline ends. The length of the CDR3 is 13 residues. CDR3 residues: CASSSGGTDTQYF. The CDR3, as DNA: TGTGCCAGCAGCTCGGGGGGCACAGATACGCAGTATTTT.

The gene calls are TRBV10-3 and TRBJ2-5; 7 nucleotides align to TRBD1. Germline CDR1 reads ENHRY; CDR2 reads SYGVKD. This CDR3 has 13 residues. V was clipped by 10 bases and J by 0 bases; unmatched bases: 5. The CDR3 sequence: CATWTGYQETQYF. The DNA of the CDR3 is TGTGCCACGTGGACAGGCTACCAAGAGACCCAGTACTTC.

The V call is TRBV6-5, the J call TRBJ1-1; D call uncertain. CDR1 MNHEY and CDR2 SVGAGI come from the germline V gene. This CDR3 is built from 14 residues. Trimming removed 6 bases from V and 1 base from J, with 12 bases in between. The CDR3 nucleotides read TGTGCCAGCAGATACCGAGCGGCGAACACTGAAGCTTTCTTT. Protein: CASRYRAANTEAFF.

The chain recombines TRBV3-1 (or the pseudogene TRBV3-2) with TRBJ2-7, with 8 bases that match TRBD1. Unmatched junction bases numbered 11, after V lost 6 bases and J lost 4 bases. This CDR3 region has 15 residues. Germline loops: CDR1 LGHDT, CDR2 YNNKEL (reference sequence). The CDR3 region is CASRKQGGDAYEQYF. The CDR3 DNA is TGTGCCAGCAGGAAACAGGGGGGTGATGCATACGAGCAGTACTTC.

The chain employs TRBV6-1 and TRBJ1-1; D is undetermined. Trimming shortened V by 6 bases and J by 4 bases, and 6 bases separated the two germline ends. Per germline, CDR1 MNHNS and CDR2 SASEGT. The CDR3 runs 11 residues. CDR3 amino acids: CASRAATEAFF. In DNA, the CDR3 is TGTGCCAGCAGGGCGGCCACTGAAGCTTTCTTT.

The V call is TRBV2, the J call TRBJ2-5; 8 nucleotides agree with TRBD1. The CDR3 consists of 16 residues. Germline V gene data show CDR1 as SNHLY and CDR2 as FYNNEI. V dropped 6 bases and J dropped 4; count of bases not matched to a gene: 13. CDR3 in amino acids: CASSRLGRGQVETQYF. The CDR3 bases are TGTGCCAGCAGCCGCCTCGGCAGGGGGCAAGTAGAGACCCAGTACTTC.

This chain links TRBV19 with TRBJ1-5; 8 bases are shared with TRBD1. Germline trimming cut 2 bases from V and 5 bases from J; bases unmatched to any gene: 8. CDR1 and CDR2 (germline): LNHDA, SQIVND (reference sequence). The CDR3 is 16 residues long. In nucleotides, the CDR3 is TGTGCCAGTAGTATATACGCGGACAGGGAAGATCAGCCCCAGCATTTT. It encodes CASSIYADREDQPQHF. Together with reference TRBV19 and TRBJ1-5, the CDR3 gives the full variable domain: DGGITQSPKYLFRKEGQNVTLSCEQNLNHDAMYWYRQDPGQGLRLIYYSQIVNDFQKGDIAEGYSVSREKKESFPLTVTSAQKNPTAFYLCASSIYADREDQPQHFGDGTRLSIL.

This clone was seen only a few times. This CDR3 is also generated by other DNA sequences in the sample. The chain combines TRBV6-5 with TRBJ1-5; no reliable D call. V was shortened by 0 bases and J by 5 bases, with 5 bases between the two germline ends. CDR3 length: 13 amino acids. The germline gives CDR1 MNHEY, CDR2 SVGAGI. The CDR3 here is CASSYSRDQPQHF. The CDR3 DNA is TGTGCCAGCAGTTACTCGAGGGATCAGCCCCAGCATTTT.

The rearrangement links TRBV5-1 to TRBJ2-1; D gene ambiguous. The CDR3 is 14 residues long. The germline V gene has CDR1 SGHRS and CDR2 YFSETQ. Trimming shortened V by 2 bases and J by 0 bases, and 6 bases separated the two germline ends. The CDR3 DNA sequence: TGCGCCAGCAGCTTAAGCGTCTCCTACAATGAGCAGTTCTTC. Translation: CASSLSVSYNEQFF.

The rearrangement links TRBV27 to TRBJ1-6, with D unresolved. Trimming pared 4 bases from V and 6 bases from J, leaving 7 bases between. CDR3 size: 13 residues. The V gene's germline CDR1 is MNHEY and CDR2 SMNVEV (reference sequence). The CDR3 is CASSSLFNSPLHF. CDR3 bases: TGTGCCAGCAGTTCCCTGTTTAATTCACCCCTCCACTTT.

The CDR3 loop is CASSPGTGKISYEQYF. The DNA for the CDR3 is TGTGCCAGCAGCCCGGGGACAGGGAAAATTTCCTACGAGCAGTACTTC. This sequence joins TRBV7-9 and TRBJ2-7, with 9 bases fitting TRBD1. Germline-derived CDR1 and CDR2 are SEHNR and FQNEAQ (reference sequence). This CDR3 spans 16 amino acids. The junction had 9 bases not matched to a gene; V was cut back by 5 bases and J by 1 base.

This CDR3 reads CASIGAGGLEETQYF. CDR3 nucleotides: TGTGCCAGCATCGGCGCGGGGGGATTAGAAGAGACCCAGTACTTC. This chain links TRBV7-8 with TRBJ2-5; 8 bases match TRBD2. Losses at the gene ends were 7 bases for V and 3 bases for J; bases not matched to a gene: 10. The CDR3 is made up of 15 amino acids. Germline lookup yields CDR1 SGHVS and CDR2 FQNEAQ.